The sequence of this T cell receptor beta chain was determined in a study of T cells in Graves' hyperthyroidism and ophthalmopathy. Whole-study results and caveats: In blood, most of the thyroid clonotypes expanded above 0.001 were also present.

With duration under 3 months, ophthalmopathy was active: Clinical Activity Score at least 3, NOSPECS at least 4. From RNA transcripts, TCR beta CDR3 regions were amplified. In the first-round RT-PCR of the TCR CDR3, the HTBI primer set was used. MiXCR, applied by TCRdb to the multiplex PCR reads, yields one record per CDR3 protein. Here the sample spans about 520,000 distinct CDR3 sequences, around a quarter being singletons. This CDR3 has 12 amino acids. V gave up 2 bases and J gave up 7 bases, with 6 bases separating them. Per the germline V gene, CDR1 is SGHRS and CDR2 is YFSETQ. This clonotype has a count of ten or more. Its antigen is not known.

The sequence came from a woman aged 25 to 39 with Graves' ophthalmopathy. This chain links TRBV5-1 with TRBJ2-2; D gene ambiguous. Material: blood. The DNA of the CDR3 is TGCGCCAGCAGCTTTGGTGACGGGGAGCTGTTTTTT. Protein: CASSFGDGELFF.